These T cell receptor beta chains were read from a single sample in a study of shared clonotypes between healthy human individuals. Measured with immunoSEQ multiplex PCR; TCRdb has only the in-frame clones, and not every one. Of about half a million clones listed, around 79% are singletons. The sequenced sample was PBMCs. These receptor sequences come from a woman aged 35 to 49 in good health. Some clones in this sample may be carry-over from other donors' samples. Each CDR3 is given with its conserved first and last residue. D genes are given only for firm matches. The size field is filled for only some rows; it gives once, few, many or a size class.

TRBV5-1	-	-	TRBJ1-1	CASSLRGDTEAFF	TGCGCCAGCAGCTTGCGGGGGGACACTGAAGCTTTCTTT
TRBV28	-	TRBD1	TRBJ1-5	CASTSRWGQGARQPQHF	TGTGCCAGCACCAGTAGATGGGGGCAGGGGGCAAGACAGCCCCAGCATTTT
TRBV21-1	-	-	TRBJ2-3	CASSKSRGGRDTQYF	TGTGCCAGCAGCAAATCGAGGGGGGGGAGGGATACGCAGTATTTT
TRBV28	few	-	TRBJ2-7	CASSPLIRSDEQYF	TGTGCCAGCAGCCCTCTCATAAGGTCGGACGAGCAGTACTTC
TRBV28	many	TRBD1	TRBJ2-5	CASSLRQRRDSFRVYF	TGTGCCAGCAGTTTACGCCAGCGCCGGGACAGCTTCCGGGTGTACTTC
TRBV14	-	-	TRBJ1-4	CASSLNRGYNEKLFF	TGTGCCAGCAGCCTAAACCGGGGGTATAATGAAAAACTGTTTTTT
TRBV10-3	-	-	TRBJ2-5	CAIRDSFQETQYF	TGTGCCATCAGGGACAGCTTCCAAGAGACCCAGTACTTC
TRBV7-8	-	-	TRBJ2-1	CASSPSGRTHEQFF	TGTGCCAGCAGCCCGTCGGGGAGGACCCATGAGCAGTTCTTC
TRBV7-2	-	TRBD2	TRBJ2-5	CASSRGGAGETQYF	TGTGCCAGCAGCCGGGGGGGAGCTGGCGAGACCCAGTACTTC
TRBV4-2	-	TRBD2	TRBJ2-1	CASSLNQAGAAYNEQFF	TGTGCCAGCAGCCTTAACCAAGCGGGAGCGGCCTACAATGAGCAGTTCTTC
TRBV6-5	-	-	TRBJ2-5	CASSYLDRGGTQYF	TGTGCCAGCAGTTATCTAGACAGAGGTGGGACCCAGTACTTC
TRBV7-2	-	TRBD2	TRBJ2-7	CASSLVGTSASGRYEQYF	TGTGCCAGCAGCTTAGTGGGGACTAGCGCGTCAGGGAGGTACGAGCAGTACTTC
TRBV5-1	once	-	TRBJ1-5	CASTLGPESNQPQHF	TGCGCCAGCACCCTGGGACCGGAGAGCAATCAGCCCCAGCATTTT
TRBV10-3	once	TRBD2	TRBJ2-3	CAISESGSGRGTDTQYF	TGTGCCATCAGTGAGTCCGGGAGCGGGAGAGGCACAGATACGCAGTATTTT
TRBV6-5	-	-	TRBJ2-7	CASSEGESNEQYF	TGTGCCAGCAGTGAGGGGGAATCCAACGAGCAGTACTTC
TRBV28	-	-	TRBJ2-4	CASSLREDKNIQYF	TGTGCCAGCAGTCTCAGGGAAGACAAAAACATTCAGTACTTC
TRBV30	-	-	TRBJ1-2	CAWSVQTAFTPRYGYTF	TGTGCCTGGAGTGTACAAACAGCCTTTACCCCTAGGTATGGCTACACCTTC
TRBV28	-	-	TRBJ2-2	CASSEASYTGELFF	TGTGCCAGCAGTGAAGCGAGTTATACCGGGGAGCTGTTTTTT
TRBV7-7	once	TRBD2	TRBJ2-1	CASSLGLAGDEQFF	TGTGCCAGCAGCTTAGGACTAGCTGGGGATGAGCAGTTCTTC
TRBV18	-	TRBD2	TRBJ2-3	CASSSSSGARDTQYF	TGTGCCAGCTCATCAAGTAGCGGGGCAAGGGATACGCAGTATTTT
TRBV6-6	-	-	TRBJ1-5	CASRWDNYSNQPQHF	TGTGCCAGCAGGTGGGACAACTATAGCAATCAGCCCCAGCATTTT
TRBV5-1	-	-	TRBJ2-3	CASSLVGGSDTQYF	TGCGCCAGCAGCTTGGTTGGGGGCTCAGATACGCAGTATTTT
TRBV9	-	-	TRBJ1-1	CASSGTGQGTEAFF	TGTGCCAGCAGCGGTACAGGGCAGGGCACTGAAGCTTTCTTT
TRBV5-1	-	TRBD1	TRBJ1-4	CASSKGAPATNEKLFF	TGCGCCAGCAGCAAGGGGGCCCCGGCTACTAATGAAAAACTGTTTTTT
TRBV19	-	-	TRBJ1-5	CASSIGGNQPQHF	TGTGCCAGTAGTATAGGGGGAAATCAGCCCCAGCATTTT
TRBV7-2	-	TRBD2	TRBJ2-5	CASSPQGRGGETQYF	TGTGCCAGCAGCCCCCAAGGGAGGGGTGGGGAGACCCAGTACTTC
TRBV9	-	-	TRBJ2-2	CASSVVAENTGELFF	TGTGCCAGCAGCGTAGTGGCTGAGAACACCGGGGAGCTGTTTTTT
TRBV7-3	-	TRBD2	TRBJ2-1	CASSLMAGALRNEQFF	TGTGCCAGCAGCTTAATGGCGGGAGCCCTAAGGAATGAGCAGTTCTTC
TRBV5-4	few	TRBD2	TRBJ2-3	CASSSPPRTSGGDTQYF	TGTGCCAGCAGCTCACCGCCCCGGACTAGCGGAGGAGATACGCAGTATTTT
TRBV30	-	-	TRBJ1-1	CAWSYPGRLNTEAFF	TGTGCCTGGAGCTATCCCGGGCGGTTGAACACTGAAGCTTTCTTT
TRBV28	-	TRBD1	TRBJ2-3	CASSLRLAGGHTQYF	TGTGCCAGCAGTTTACGGCTAGCAGGGGGCCATACGCAGTATTTT
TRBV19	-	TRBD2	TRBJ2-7	CASAGREASYEQYF	TGTGCTTCGGCTGGGCGGGAGGCCTCCTACGAGCAGTACTTC
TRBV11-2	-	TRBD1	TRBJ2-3	CASSLFGTGVSTDTQYF	TGTGCCAGCAGCTTATTCGGGACAGGGGTTAGCACAGATACGCAGTATTTT
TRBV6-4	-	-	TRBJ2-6	CASSLTTGVGANVLTF	TGTGCCAGCAGCCTAACGACAGGTGTTGGGGCCAACGTCCTGACTTTC
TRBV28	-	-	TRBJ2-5	CASSLLSGVRETQYF	TGTGCCAGCAGCCTCCTCTCCGGAGTACGGGAGACCCAGTACTTC
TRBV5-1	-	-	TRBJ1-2	CASSLGVGPNYGYTF	TGCGCCAGCAGCTTGGGGGTCGGGCCTAACTATGGCTACACCTTC
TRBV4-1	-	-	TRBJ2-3	CASSQLGSDTQYF	TGCGCCAGCAGCCAACTCGGTTCAGATACGCAGTATTTT
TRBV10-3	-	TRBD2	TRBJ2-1	CAIRGTSGNEQFF	TGTGCCATCAGGGGGACTAGCGGAAATGAGCAGTTCTTC
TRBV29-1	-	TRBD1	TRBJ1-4	CSVGGDRGNEKLFF	TGCAGCGTTGGAGGGGACAGGGGTAATGAAAAACTGTTTTTT
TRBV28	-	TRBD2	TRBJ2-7	CASNGLAYKQYF	TGTGCCAGCAACGGACTAGCCTACAAGCAGTACTTC
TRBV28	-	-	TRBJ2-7	CASIQYAGPYEQYF	TGTGCCAGCATTCAGTACGCGGGTCCCTACGAGCAGTACTTC
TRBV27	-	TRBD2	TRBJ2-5	CASSPHSGAIQETQYF	TGTGCCAGCAGTCCCCATAGCGGGGCCATCCAAGAGACCCAGTACTTC
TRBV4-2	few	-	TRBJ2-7	CASSQEAQGGEQYF	TGTGCCAGCAGCCAAGAAGCCCAAGGCGGAGAGCAGTACTTC
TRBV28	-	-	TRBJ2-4	CASTGVMWAKNIQYF	TGTGCCAGCACGGGGGTAATGTGGGCCAAAAACATTCAGTACTTC
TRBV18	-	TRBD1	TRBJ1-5	CASSPVGTGRGQPQHF	TGTGCCAGCTCACCAGTAGGGACAGGGCGAGGTCAGCCCCAGCATTTT
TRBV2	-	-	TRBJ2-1	CASRMGSPSGQFF	TGTGCCAGCAGGATGGGGTCACCCAGCGGGCAGTTCTTC
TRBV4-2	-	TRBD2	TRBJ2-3	CASSQMWGSGSVTDTQYF	TGTGCCAGCAGCCAAATGTGGGGTAGCGGGAGTGTCACAGATACGCAGTATTTT
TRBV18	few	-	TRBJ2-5	CASSPLQETQYF	TGTGCCAGCTCACCTTTACAAGAGACCCAGTACTTC
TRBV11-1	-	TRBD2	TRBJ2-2	CASSLGLAAGELFF	TGTGCCAGCAGCTTAGGACTAGCGGCCGGGGAGCTGTTTTTT
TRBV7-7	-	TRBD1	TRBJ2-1	CASSLTGGNEQFF	TGTGCTAGCAGCCTTACAGGGGGCAATGAGCAGTTCTTC
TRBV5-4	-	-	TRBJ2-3	CASSPDYVTDTQYF	TGTGCCAGCAGCCCTGACTACGTTACAGATACGCAGTATTTT
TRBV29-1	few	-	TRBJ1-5	CSVLDSAHQPQHF	TGCAGCGTCCTAGACAGCGCACATCAGCCCCAGCATTTT
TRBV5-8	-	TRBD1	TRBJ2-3	CASSQTGTVGTDTQYF	TGTGCCAGCAGCCAAACCGGGACAGTCGGTACAGATACGCAGTATTTT
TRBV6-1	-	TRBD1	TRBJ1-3	CASSEQGAGNTIYF	TGTGCCAGCAGTGAACAGGGGGCTGGAAACACCATATATTTT
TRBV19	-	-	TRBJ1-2	CASSRTGYGYTF	TGTGCCAGTAGTAGGACGGGCTATGGCTACACCTTC
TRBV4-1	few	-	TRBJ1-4	CASSRSGEKLFF	TGCGCCAGCAGCCGATCGGGCGAAAAACTGTTTTTT
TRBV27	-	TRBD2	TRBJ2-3	CASTPGLAGGDTQYF	TGTGCCAGCACCCCCGGACTAGCGGGAGGAGATACGCAGTATTTT